Listed here is a single T cell receptor beta chain. These data belong to a study of beta chain features in type 1 diabetes. V lost 0 bases to trimming and J lost 6 bases, with 9 bases between them. This CDR3 comprises 14 residues. Germline lookup yields CDR1 MGHRA and CDR2 YSYEKL. Expressed TCRB transcripts were sequenced because the isolated RNA had all been reverse transcribed beforehand. Profiled with immunoSEQ multiplex PCR; TCRdb holds only in-frame clones, not every one. Here the sample spans over 500,000 clones, about 16% being singletons. This clonotype originated in a man aged 18 to 35 in good health. J is TRBJ1-5 and V is TRBV4-1; D is unresolved. The specimen sequenced was naive CD4+ T cells from blood. The CDR3 loop reads CASSQDRATQPQHF. The CDR3 coding sequence is TGCGCCAGCAGCCAAGATCGAGCAACTCAGCCCCAGCATTTT.